This TCR beta chain was obtained from a study of blood T cell repertoires in COVID-19. About the research overall: From the United States, Italy and Spain came samples of acute and convalescent COVID-19.

There are 15 residues in the CDR3. V trimming: 4 bases; J trimming: 4 bases; junction bases outside the gene matches: 9. CDR1 is SGHAT and CDR2 is FQNNGV in the germline V gene. Per the original methods: Reference gene primers were amplified, and this amplification served to estimate nucleated cell counts. Method: immunoSEQ multiplex PCR; TCRdb's copy keeps in-frame clones and lacks some. The DNA was the basis for D and trimming; V, J and clone size are from that table. The table records some 20,000 clones, about nine tenths of them present only once. The clonotype comes from a human donor in a cohort sampled during active COVID-19. The sequenced sample was peripheral blood. The V and J genes are TRBV11-2 and TRBJ1-2; TRBD1 aligns across 7 bases. CDR3 nucleotide sequence: TGTGCCAGCAGCTCTTACAGGGGAGAGGGCTATGGCTACACCTTC. Its translation is CASSSYRGEGYGYTF.